This T cell receptor (beta chain) derives from a study of cytomegalovirus exposure and HLA in healthy donors. 60 Vbeta and 13 Jbeta primers were used in PCR. Produced via immunoSEQ multiplex PCR; TCRdb's table is partial and in-frame only. The sample consists of about 80,000 clones, over 60% of them appearing once. This clone was seen only once. This clonotype was sampled from a male donor in good health and CMV-seropositive. The specimen sequenced was PBMCs.

In DNA form, the CDR3 reads TGTGCCAGCAGCTACTCCACAGGGGTAAATGAGCAGTTCTTC. This translates into CASSYSTGVNEQFF. The rearrangement links TRBV5-4 to TRBJ2-1; TRBD1 aligns across 7 bases. The CDR3 has 14 residues. The germline V gene has CDR1 SGHNT and CDR2 YYREEE (reference sequence). The ends lost 3 bases at V and 7 bases at J; junction bases unmatched: 7.